The 15 T cell receptor beta chains presented below share a single source sample, sequenced in a study of CXCR3-negative and CXCR3-positive naive CD8 T cells. Each TRB cDNA library was prepared by 5' RACE (with UMI labels). TCRdb re-called the 5' RACE reads; every CDR3 protein appears as one record, without DNA. The record lists approximately 5,800 distinct CDR3 sequences, of which the ten most abundant hold around 1.6%. Sequencing was carried out using naive CXCR3- CD8+ T cells from blood. As to subset: CD45RO-CCR7+CD27+CD95- naive CD8+ T cells lacking CXCR3 (TNR3-). The receptors derive from a human donor in good health. Some clones in this sample may be carry-over from other donors' samples.

In terms of frequency, this clonotype is medium-sized. The rearrangement uses TRBV20-1 and TRBJ2-5; TCRdb lists TRBD2, though no DNA is available to test this call. The CDR3 covers 15 residues. The germline gives CDR1 DFQATT, CDR2 SNEGSKA (reference sequence). CDR3 sequence reads: CSAASGGGLQETQYF.

By frequency, this clonotype registers medium-sized (0.01 to 0.1%). This chain connects TRBV7-2 to TRBJ2-7; the D call of TRBD1 rests on TCRdb alone, since no DNA is present to check it. Germline CDR1 SGHTA, CDR2 FQGNSA. This CDR3 region has 15 residues. The CDR3 is CASSFSRDPAYEQYF.

The chain couples TRBV7-2 to TRBJ1-6. Per germline, CDR1 SGHTA and CDR2 FQGNSA. The CDR3 extends over 15 amino acids. CDR3 amino acids: CASSLDHGLNSPLHF.

The genes are TRBV2 and TRBJ2-7. The CDR3 has 13 amino acids. The germline gives CDR1 SNHLY, CDR2 FYNNEI. The CDR3 region is CASSENLDYEQYF.

The rearrangement links TRBV29-1 to TRBJ2-1; as DNA is missing, the TRBD2 call by TCRdb cannot be tested. This CDR3 has 16 residues. Germline V lookup: CDR1 SQVTM, CDR2 ANQGSEA. CDR3 region: CSVEDQELAKFNEQFF.

The V gene is TRBV12-3 or TRBV12-4, the J gene TRBJ1-2; TCRdb's D call, TRBD1, is unchecked because there is no DNA. The CDR3 sequence is 14 residues long. This chain's CDR3 is CASSTQQGVYGYTF.

J is TRBJ1-2 and V is TRBV20-1. Germline V lookup: CDR1 DFQATT, CDR2 SNEGSKA (reference sequence). CDR3 size: 14 residues. The CDR3: CSASSQGANYGYTF.

The chain joins TRBV3-2 to TRBJ1-1; as DNA is missing, the TRBD1 call by TCRdb cannot be tested. TRBV3-2 is recorded as a pseudogene. CDR3 length equals 15 residues. This chain's CDR3 is CASSQRQGAGTEAFF.

The chain is built from TRBV2 and TRBJ2-3; TCRdb's D call, TRBD2, is unchecked because there is no DNA. Germline assignment: CDR1 SNHLY and CDR2 FYNNEI. The length of the CDR3 is 15 residues. CDR3 sequence reads: CASAHTSGSTDTQYF.

The V call is TRBV5-1, the J call TRBJ2-1. CDR3 length: 13 residues. Per germline, CDR1 SGHRS and CDR2 YFSETQ. The CDR3 reads CASSPEVSYEQFF. The entire variable domain, with the rest obtained from reference TRBV5-1 and TRBJ2-1, is as follows: KAGVTQTPRYLIKTRGQQVTLSCSPISGHRSVSWYQQTPGQGLQFLFEYFSETQRNKGNFPGRFSGRQFSNSRSEMNVSTLELGDSALYLCASSPEVSYEQFFGPGTRLTVL.

Measured by frequency, this clonotype is medium-sized (0.01 to 0.1%). J is TRBJ1-3 and V is TRBV7-2. CDR1 is SGHTA, CDR2 FQGNSA, per germline. This CDR3 region has 16 residues. This chain's CDR3 is CASRAPGLSSGNTIYF.

This chain joins TRBV27 and TRBJ2-1; the TRBD2 assignment by TCRdb is unverifiable without DNA. Germline CDR1 reads MNHEY; CDR2 reads SMNVEV (reference sequence). The CDR3 contains 16 residues. The CDR3 sequence is CASSLGLADRVGEQFF.

V usage is TRBV3-1 and J usage is TRBJ2-7; TCRdb lists TRBD1, though no DNA is available to test this call. This CDR3 spans 13 amino acids. Germline V CDR1 and CDR2: LGHDT, YNNKEL (reference sequence). Here the CDR3 reads CASSQGQDYEQYF.

The V and J genes are TRBV5-5 and TRBJ2-3; TCRdb names TRBD1, which stays unverified in the absence of DNA. Looked up from germline, CDR1 is SGHKS and CDR2 is YYEKEE (reference sequence). The CDR3 has 20 amino acids. The CDR3 loop is CASSYPSTTRTGVSTDTQYF.

This rearrangement joins TRBV5-6 to TRBJ2-5; TCRdb calls TRBD2, which cannot be checked without DNA. Germline V gene sequence: CDR1 SGHDT, CDR2 YYEEEE. The CDR3 sequence is 15 residues long. CDR3 amino acids: CASSLPTRSQETQYF.